These T cell receptor beta chains were read from a single sample in a study of CD4 T cells in relation to SARS-CoV-2 and coronaviruses. Only in-frame clones appear in the TCRdb table, and some are missing; sequencing was by immunoSEQ multiplex PCR. Seen here are 15,000 to 20,000 clones, under 80% observed once, and the top ten hold around 19%. These receptors lack a known antigen. The sequenced material came from CD4+ T cells from PBMCs, cultured in vitro. The source of these receptors is a human donor in good health. CDR3s include the opening cysteine and the closing phenylalanine or tryptophan.

>TRBV4-1|TRBJ2-7
CASSQVSGSYEQYF
>TRBV20-1|TRBJ2-5
CSASVPWGRGQETQYF
>TRBV28|TRBJ2-3
CASSKTWGQGDTDTQYF
>TRBV2|TRBJ2-3
CASTAGTSTDTQYF
>TRBV24-1|TRBJ2-3
CATSGLAGDTQYF
>TRBV20-1|TRBJ2-7
CSASIPGLKRYEQYF
>TRBV7-9|TRBJ2-1
CASSQNIDLDEQFF
>TRBV7-8|TRBJ2-7
CASSVGLAAYEQYF
>TRBV9|TRBJ2-7
CASSGDPGTRLYEQYF
>TRBV3-1/TRBV3-2|TRBJ1-2
CASSQDLDSYGYTF
>TRBV5-1|TRBJ1-2
CASSFARRTGGAFGGYTF
>TRBV11-3|TRBJ2-2
CASSLESIGGTTGELFF
>TRBV19|TRBJ1-5
CASRAGWGNQPQHF
>TRBV12-5|TRBJ1-4
CASGPSANSREKLFF
>TRBV5-1|TRBJ2-2
CASSLPSTGELFF
>TRBV5-1|TRBJ1-1
CASSFEGGTEAFF
>TRBV28|TRBJ1-2
CASSAHSAGRNNGYTF
>TRBV18|TRBJ1-1
CASSPFGIGGRRITEAFF
>TRBV19|TRBJ2-4
CASSIVGLAGGLAKNIQYF
>TRBV19|TRBJ2-7
CASSSFHLAGTYEQYF
>TRBV9|TRBJ2-2
CASRHNGRTSGRSDTGELFF
>TRBV19|TRBJ2-7
CASSIGSGSSYEQYF
>TRBV2|TRBJ2-7
CASTGDTYEQYF
>TRBV5-4|TRBJ2-1
CASSRLAVPNEQFF
>TRBV11-2|TRBJ1-5
CASSLEGTGGQPQHF
>TRBV19|TRBJ2-2
CATPGYLAVTGELFF
>TRBV20-1|TRBJ2-7
CSADGLDEQYF
>TRBV19|TRBJ2-5
CATRFRDPGETQYF
>TRBV12-3/TRBV12-4|TRBJ1-2
CASSQDNYGYTF
>TRBV5-4|TRBJ2-5
CASSSRQQNKETQYF
>TRBV5-1|TRBJ2-2
CASSEILGSGELFF
>TRBV10-3|TRBJ1-1
CAISESEARNTEAFF
>TRBV2|TRBJ2-5
CASSGGTSGRRETQYF
>TRBV28|TRBJ1-2
CASSLANYGYTF
>TRBV6-5|TRBJ1-2
CASSYSITGGGYGYTF
>TRBV11-1|TRBJ2-7
CASSLLASGSYEQYF
>TRBV6-6|TRBJ2-1
CASSPGLAGGEQFF
>TRBV30|TRBJ1-2
CAWSTPGTRQGYGYTF
>TRBV27|TRBJ2-1
CASSPRGSGSYNEQFF
>TRBV7-3|TRBJ2-1
CASSLTVSASGLQEQFF